These T cell receptor beta chains were read from a single sample in a study of immune evolution from preneoplasia to lung adenocarcinoma. The assay was immunoSEQ multiplex PCR, and TCRdb's table has in-frame clones only and misses some. The table lists more than 9,000 clones, about four fifths of them singletons. The material sequenced was FFPE minimally invasive lung adenocarcinoma tissue. The receptors derive from a person aged 70 to 85 with lung adenocarcinoma. The CDR3 runs from the conserved cysteine through the conserved F or W. A D gene is named only where the DNA matches it firmly. The size field is filled for only some rows; it gives once, few, many or a size class.

D,V,J,size,DNA,CDR3
TRBD1,TRBV7-3,TRBJ1-1,.,TGTGCCAGCAGCTTAGGACAGGGGGCGACTGAAGCTTTCTTT,CASSLGQGATEAFF
TRBD2,TRBV10-1,TRBJ2-7,.,TGCGCCACCCCTGGACTAGCCGCGAGCTCCTACGAGCAGTACTTC,CATPGLAASSYEQYF
.,TRBV28,TRBJ1-4,.,TGTGTCAGCAGTTTATCAGGGGATTCTGAAAAACTGTTTTTT,CVSSLSGDSEKLFF
TRBD2,TRBV19,TRBJ2-2,.,TGTGCCAGTATATCTCGCGGGGGGAACACCGGGGAGCTGTTTTTT,CASISRGGNTGELFF
.,TRBV7-6,TRBJ2-1,.,TGTGCCAGCAGCCCGAGTGGGATATACAATGAGCAGTTCTTC,CASSPSGIYNEQFF
.,TRBV11-1,TRBJ1-1,.,TGTGCCAGCCGTAGGGGCAGGGGAGGCACTGAAGCTTTCTTT,CASRRGRGGTEAFF
TRBD1,TRBV7-9,TRBJ1-5,.,TGTGCCAGCAGCTTAAAACAGGGGGTAGATCAGCCCCAGCATTTT,CASSLKQGVDQPQHF
.,TRBV20-1,TRBJ2-5,.,TGCAGTGCTAGCCTAGAGACCCAGTACTTC,CSASLETQYF
TRBD1,TRBV28,TRBJ2-7,.,TGTGCCAGCAGTCCAACAATTGAGACAGGGCACCGCTCCTACGAGCAGTACTTC,CASSPTIETGHRSYEQYF
.,TRBV2,TRBJ1-1,.,TGTGCCACCACACCGCCCGGGGGTAGCACTGAAGCTTTCTTT,CATTPPGGSTEAFF
TRBD1,TRBV5-1,TRBJ2-7,.,TGCGCCAGCACCTCCGGGACAGGGGGACTTTCGGACGAGCAGTACTTC,CASTSGTGGLSDEQYF
TRBD1,TRBV28,TRBJ2-7,.,TGTGCCAGCAGGGGACAGGGACTCTACGAGCAGTACTTC,CASRGQGLYEQYF
.,TRBV18,TRBJ1-1,.,TGTGCCAGCTCACCGGGGGCGATCAGGGACACTGAAGCTTTCTTT,CASSPGAIRDTEAFF
.,TRBV29-1,TRBJ2-5,.,TGCAGCGTCCGGGGAAGTGCAGGGAACCAAGAGACCCAGTACTTC,CSVRGSAGNQETQYF
TRBD1,TRBV28,TRBJ2-2,.,TGTGCCAGCAGTTTACAGGGGGCCAGCACCGGGGAGCTGTTTTTT,CASSLQGASTGELFF
.,TRBV2,TRBJ1-2,.,TGTGCCAGCAGTTTAGGGTTTTCTGGCTACACCTTC,CASSLGFSGYTF
TRBD1,TRBV28,TRBJ1-4,.,TGTGCCAGCAGTTCTCCCAGGGGGAATGAAAAACTGTTTTTT,CASSSPRGNEKLFF
.,TRBV11-2,TRBJ2-7,.,TGTGCCAGCAGCTCAAATGCGGGTGGAGAGCAGTACTTC,CASSSNAGGEQYF
.,TRBV7-6,TRBJ1-6,.,TGTGCCAGCAGCCCCAGTTCGGGGCCGGATTCACCCCTCCACTTT,CASSPSSGPDSPLHF
.,TRBV7-9,TRBJ1-5,once,TGTGCCAGCAGCTTACAGGGTTACGATCAGCCCCAGCATTTT,CASSLQGYDQPQHF
.,TRBV19,TRBJ1-2,few,TGTGCCAGTAGGCCGAGACCAAGCTATGGCTACACCTTC,CASRPRPSYGYTF
TRBD1,TRBV28,TRBJ2-7,.,TGTGCCAGCAGTTTACCAGGGGGCGAGCAGTACTTC,CASSLPGGEQYF
.,TRBV6-1,TRBJ2-1,.,TGTGCCAGCAGTGAAGCTTCAGGCTGGGAGCAGTTCTTC,CASSEASGWEQFF
TRBD1,TRBV18,TRBJ2-6,.,TGTGCCAGCTCACCACTCGGGACAGGCACCCCTGGGGCCAACGTCCTGACTTTC,CASSPLGTGTPGANVLTF
TRBD2,TRBV7-9,TRBJ2-3,.,TGTGCCAGCAGCTTTTTTACTAGCGGTATCACTAGCACAGATACGCAGTATTTT,CASSFFTSGITSTDTQYF
.,TRBV15,TRBJ1-1,.,TGTGCCACCAGCAGAGACGGGGGGCACACTGAAGCTTTCTTT,CATSRDGGHTEAFF
.,TRBV19,TRBJ2-3,.,TGTGCCAGTCTAGGGACAGATACGCAGTATTTT,CASLGTDTQYF
.,TRBV6-1,TRBJ2-7,.,TGTGCCAGCAGTGAAGTTCGGATCTCCTACGAGCAGTACTTC,CASSEVRISYEQYF
.,TRBV9,TRBJ2-3,.,TGTGCCAGCAGCGTAGTCGGGGCTAGCACAGATACGCAGTATTTT,CASSVVGASTDTQYF
.,TRBV30,TRBJ1-4,.,TGTGCCTGGAGCGTTACAACTAATGAAAAACTGTTTTTT,CAWSVTTNEKLFF
TRBD1,TRBV27,TRBJ1-1,.,TGTGCCAGCAGTCAACAGGGGATGAACACTGAAGCTTTCTTT,CASSQQGMNTEAFF
.,TRBV7-3,TRBJ1-1,.,TGTGCCAGCAGCTCCACAGGGACGACTGAAGCTTTCTTT,CASSSTGTTEAFF
.,TRBV6-6,TRBJ1-3,.,TGTGCCAGCAGCGCAGGGGTCTCTGGAAACACCATATATTTT,CASSAGVSGNTIYF
.,TRBV29-1,TRBJ2-7,few,TGCAGCGTTGGGGGTGGGGGATACGAGCAGTACTTC,CSVGGGGYEQYF
TRBD1,TRBV28,TRBJ1-2,.,TGTGCCAGCACGGACAGGGGGCATGGCTACACCTTC,CASTDRGHGYTF
.,TRBV5-1,TRBJ1-4,.,TGCGCCAGCAGCCCCGTCAAGGCTAATGAAAAACTGTTTTTT,CASSPVKANEKLFF